Listed below are T cell receptor beta chains from one sample, sequenced in a study of blood T cell repertoires in COVID-19. Only in-frame clones appear in the TCRdb table, and some are missing; sequencing was by immunoSEQ multiplex PCR. The repertoire holds 150,000 to 200,000 clones, with 90% as singletons. Sequencing was done on a sample of peripheral blood. The receptor set was obtained from a man in his fifties or sixties with active or convalescent COVID-19. Each CDR3 is given with its conserved first and last residue. D genes are given only for firm matches. Some rows mark clone size as missing; the rest say once, few, many or name a class of expanded clone.

J gene,D gene,V gene,clone size,CDR3 DNA,CDR3 protein
TRBJ2-1,-,TRBV7-8,-,TGTGCCAGCAGCTTAGCTTACGAGAGAACCTACAATGAGCAGTTCTTC,CASSLAYERTYNEQFF
TRBJ1-2,-,TRBV3-1/TRBV3-2,-,TGTGCCAGCAGCCAAGGGACTAAAAACTATGGCTACACCTTC,CASSQGTKNYGYTF
TRBJ2-7,TRBD1,TRBV7-9,-,TGTGCCAGCGGCCAGACAGGGGGCTACGAGCAGTACTTC,CASGQTGGYEQYF
TRBJ1-6,-,TRBV12-3/TRBV12-4,-,TGTGCCAGCAGTTTTGCAGGGTTCTCACCCCTCCACTTT,CASSFAGFSPLHF
TRBJ1-5,-,TRBV10-1,-,TGCGCCAGTGGACAGTATAGCAATCAGCCCCAGCATTTT,CASGQYSNQPQHF
TRBJ2-5,-,TRBV7-2,-,TGTGCCAGCAGCTTAGCACCAGGGACTTACGACAGGACCCAGTACTTC,CASSLAPGTYDRTQYF
TRBJ2-3,TRBD1,TRBV18,-,TGTGCCAGCTCACCCAAACAGGGGGCGGCAGATACGCAGTATTTT,CASSPKQGAADTQYF
TRBJ2-2,-,TRBV7-9,once,TGTGCCAGCAGCCACGACAGGAACACCGGGGAGCTGTTTTTT,CASSHDRNTGELFF
TRBJ1-5,TRBD1,TRBV19,once,TGTGCCAGTAGCGCCCGGGGACAGGGAGGCAATCAGCCCCAGCATTTT,CASSARGQGGNQPQHF
TRBJ1-2,-,TRBV19,-,TGTGCCAGTAGTTCCTCGTCTGCGGGCTATGGCTACACCTTC,CASSSSSAGYGYTF
TRBJ2-7,-,TRBV27,-,TGTGCCAGCAGTTCAGGGGAGAACTACGAGCAGTACTTC,CASSSGENYEQYF
TRBJ2-7,-,TRBV14,-,TGTGCCAGCAGCCAAGAAGGAGCCCCGGGGGTCCACGAGCAGTACTTC,CASSQEGAPGVHEQYF
TRBJ2-2,TRBD1,TRBV2,-,TGTGCCAGCAGTGGGACAGGGAAGGACACCGGGGAGCTGTTTTTT,CASSGTGKDTGELFF
TRBJ2-7,-,TRBV18,-,TGTGCCAGCTCTCGGGATCTTCGGGAGCAGTACTTC,CASSRDLREQYF
TRBJ1-2,TRBD1,TRBV7-9,-,TGTGCCAGCAGCCAAGGACAGGGTGATGGCTACACCTTC,CASSQGQGDGYTF
TRBJ2-3,-,TRBV7-2,-,TGTGCCAGCAGCGGCCCAGGGGGCACAGATACGCAGTATTTT,CASSGPGGTDTQYF
TRBJ2-7,-,TRBV10-1,-,TGCGCCAGCAGTGATGTAAATACCTACGAGCAGTACTTC,CASSDVNTYEQYF
TRBJ2-6,TRBD1,TRBV7-2,once,TGTGCCAGCAGCTTAGCAGGGGGCGCCTCTGGGGCCAACGTCCTGACTTTC,CASSLAGGASGANVLTF
TRBJ2-3,TRBD2,TRBV7-9,-,TGTGCCAGCAGTCTGCTGGCGGGAGGCGGCACAGATACGCAGTATTTT,CASSLLAGGGTDTQYF
TRBJ2-1,-,TRBV15,-,TGTGCCACCAGCAGGACTAGTTTCCCTACCTCCTACAATGAGCAGTTCTTC,CATSRTSFPTSYNEQFF
TRBJ1-1,TRBD1,TRBV10-2,-,TGCGCCAGCAAGAGACAGGGGAACACTGAAGCTTTCTTT,CASKRQGNTEAFF
TRBJ2-5,TRBD2,TRBV5-6,once,TGTGCCAGCAGCTTGAAGCCGGGACTAGCGGGAGAGACCCAGTACTTC,CASSLKPGLAGETQYF
TRBJ1-6,-,TRBV29-1,-,TGCAGCGTTGAAGATTTGGGGGGGCGTAATTCACCCCTCCACTTT,CSVEDLGGRNSPLHF
TRBJ1-2,TRBD1,TRBV12-5,-,TGTGCTAGTGGTTTAACCGGGACAGTTAACTATGGCTACACCTTC,CASGLTGTVNYGYTF
TRBJ2-1,TRBD1,TRBV18,-,TGTGCCAGCTCCCCCCTACAGGGGGCCCACAATGAGCAGTTCTTC,CASSPLQGAHNEQFF
TRBJ2-7,TRBD1,TRBV7-9,-,TGTGCCAGCAGCCGTGGGACAGGCGTCACCTACGAGCAGTACTTC,CASSRGTGVTYEQYF
TRBJ2-5,TRBD2,TRBV11-2,-,TGTGCCAGCAGCCGACCCCTAGCGGGGGGACACCAAGAGACCCAGTACTTC,CASSRPLAGGHQETQYF
TRBJ1-1,TRBD1,TRBV5-6,-,TGTGCCAGCAGCTCGGGACAGTTCCCCGACGCTGAAGCTTTCTTT,CASSSGQFPDAEAFF
TRBJ1-2,-,TRBV11-2,-,TGTGCCAGCAGCTACCAACAGACAGCTAACTATGGCTACACCTTC,CASSYQQTANYGYTF
TRBJ2-1,TRBD2,TRBV5-1,-,TGCGCCAGCAGCCTGAGGACTAGCGGATACAATGAGCAGTTCTTC,CASSLRTSGYNEQFF
TRBJ1-4,-,TRBV27,-,TGTGCCAGCAGTTTATCGGGGAGGGGTATGGGGATGGATGAAAAACTGTTTTTT,CASSLSGRGMGMDEKLFF
TRBJ2-5,-,TRBV29-1,-,TGCAGCGTTGATTCGAACGGGGAGACCCAGTACTTC,CSVDSNGETQYF
TRBJ1-5,TRBD1,TRBV28,-,TGTGCCAGCAGTTCAACAGGGGGTAGCAATCAGCCCCAGCATTTT,CASSSTGGSNQPQHF
TRBJ2-3,-,TRBV5-1,-,TGCGCCAGCAGCTTGGACTCCTCCTCGGGTACGCAGTATTTT,CASSLDSSSGTQYF
TRBJ2-3,-,TRBV7-2,-,TGTGCCAGCAGCTTAGTTCGTTCAGATACGCAGTATTTT,CASSLVRSDTQYF
TRBJ1-1,TRBD1,TRBV7-9,-,TGTGCCAGCAGCTTAACAGGACAGGGGTCCCCTGAAGCTTTCTTT,CASSLTGQGSPEAFF
TRBJ1-2,-,TRBV10-3,-,TGTGCCATCAGTGAGGCAGGGGATCGCTACACCTTC,CAISEAGDRYTF
TRBJ2-6,-,TRBV19,-,TGTGCCAGTGGAGGGTTGAGCTCTGGGGCCAACGTCCTGACTTTC,CASGGLSSGANVLTF
TRBJ1-5,TRBD1,TRBV7-9,-,TGTGCCAGCAGCGCGGACAGGGCCAATCAGCCCCAGCATTTT,CASSADRANQPQHF